One TCR beta chain is described in this entry. Its antigen is unidentified. These data are taken from a study of T cell responses to AZD1222 COVID-19 vaccine. V was shortened by 1 base and J by 6 bases, with 19 bases between the two germline ends. In germline, CDR1 is SGHTA, CDR2 FQGNSA. The CDR3 runs 17 residues. Study-wide findings and caveats: There were vaccine-associated CD4 TCRs across spike, dominant at 160-218 and 743-854. The donors showed a predominance of white British ancestry and of females, with possible underestimation of clonal diversity. Among AZD1222 vaccinees, only five to seven were seropositive at baseline. Compared with day 0, the breadth and depth of the Spike-specific TCR repertoire rose significantly after two doses of AZD1222.

Assay used: immunoSEQ multiplex PCR; TCRdb lists only in-frame clones, some missing. The sample has approximately 150,000 clones, 88% seen once. The specimen comprised peripheral blood, sampled 28 days after the second dose of the MenACWY control vaccine. This clonotype was sampled from an adult who received the MenACWY meningococcal vaccine as a control. The rearrangement joins TRBV7-2 to TRBJ2-1; D is perhaps TRBD1 (5 bases). The CDR3 loop reads CASSLGVLGLFFNEQFF. Written as DNA, the CDR3 is TGTGCCAGCAGCTTAGGGGTACTGGGGCTTTTTTTCAATGAGCAGTTCTTC.